The 16 T cell receptor beta chains given below trace back to one sample, sequenced in a study of cytomegalovirus exposure and HLA in healthy donors. Researchers ran the PCR with 60 Vbeta and 13 Jbeta primers. Some clones are missing from TCRdb's copy, which holds only in-frame ones; the method was immunoSEQ multiplex PCR. This sample's table has fewer than 150,000 clones. Sequenced sample: PBMCs. The receptors stem from a man aged 18 to 29 in good health and CMV-seronegative.

The V call is TRBV5-5, the J call TRBJ1-2; D not certain. CDR3 length: 11 amino acids. CDR1 SGHKS and CDR2 YYEKEE come from the germline V gene (reference sequence). With 2 bases removed from V and 10 bases from J, the gap between germline ends came to 9 bases. CDR3 in DNA: TGTGCCAGCAGCTTCGGACTGTTCTACACCTTC. Its translation is CASSFGLFYTF. Full variable domain (outside the CDR3, taken from reference TRBV5-5 and TRBJ1-2): DAGVTQSPTHLIKTRGQQVTLRCSPISGHKSVSWYQQVLGQGPQFIFQYYEKEERGRGNFPDRFSARQFPNYSSELNVNALLLGDSALYLCASSFGLFYTFGSGTRLTVV.

The rearrangement uses TRBV28 and TRBJ2-5; 7 bases align to TRBD2. V lost 2 bases and J lost 4; bases outside the gene matches: 7. The length of the CDR3 is 15 residues. Germline values: CDR1 MDHEN, CDR2 SYDVKM. The DNA of the CDR3 is TGTGCCAGCAGTTTACCCCGTTCGGGGGGAGAGACCCAGTACTTC. Its protein is CASSLPRSGGETQYF.

J is TRBJ1-1 and V is TRBV27; weak D call: TRBD1 (6 bases). Per germline, CDR1 MNHEY and CDR2 SMNVEV (reference sequence). The CDR3 is 14 amino acids. Trimming took off 5 bases at V and 6 bases at J, with 16 bases between the two ends. The CDR3: CASSPYRDFAEAFF. The CDR3 DNA reads as TGTGCCAGCAGTCCCTACAGGGATTTTGCTGAAGCTTTCTTT.

The chain recombines TRBV13 with TRBJ2-1, with 7 nucleotides matching TRBD2. V gave up 5 bases and J gave up 9 bases; unmatched junction bases: 13. Germline V lookup: CDR1 PRHDT, CDR2 FYEKMQ (reference sequence). This CDR3 region has 15 residues. The CDR3 is CASSPRGRADAEQFF. The CDR3 coding sequence is TGTGCCAGCAGCCCCCGAGGGAGGGCCGATGCTGAGCAGTTCTTC.

The chain combines TRBV5-6 with TRBJ1-2, with TRBD1 identical over 7 bases. This CDR3 has 15 residues. Germline V gene sequence: CDR1 SGHDT, CDR2 YYEEEE. V lost 2 bases to trimming and J lost 2 bases; unmatched junction nucleotides: 6. The CDR3 spells CASSFTGAPNYGYTF. DNA of the CDR3: TGTGCCAGCAGCTTTACAGGGGCGCCCAACTATGGCTACACCTTC.

J is TRBJ2-1 and V is TRBV5-4; 10 nucleotides agree with TRBD2. The CDR3 spans 15 residues. The germline V gene has CDR1 SGHNT and CDR2 YYREEE (reference sequence). The V gene end was trimmed by 3 bases and the J gene end by 9 bases; junction bases not matched to a gene: 9. CDR3 sequence: CASSSLAGERSEQFF. The CDR3 nucleotides read TGTGCCAGCAGCTCCCTAGCGGGAGAACGGTCTGAGCAGTTCTTC.

This chain links TRBV7-2 with TRBJ2-5; 10 nucleotides match TRBD2. The CDR3 covers 14 residues. The V segment lost 3 bases and the J segment 5 bases; nucleotides outside the gene matches: 3. Germline values: CDR1 SGHTA, CDR2 FQGNSA. CDR3 in DNA: TGTGCCAGCAGCTTTAGCGGGAGGACGGAGACCCAGTACTTC. Protein: CASSFSGRTETQYF.

This chain connects TRBV7-8 to TRBJ2-2; D remains unclear. The CDR3 totals 16 residues. V was trimmed by 4 bases and J by 1 base, leaving 13 bases between them. CDR1 and CDR2 (germline): SGHVS, FQNEAQ. CDR3 region: CASSSPPGWNTGELFF. CDR3 nucleotide sequence: TGTGCCAGCAGCTCGCCCCCCGGTTGGAACACCGGGGAGCTGTTTTTT.

This rearrangement joins TRBV4-1 to TRBJ2-7, with 7 bases that match TRBD2. Germline-derived CDR1 and CDR2 are MGHRA and YSYEKL. Trimming at V came to 0 bases and at J to 5 bases, leaving 10 bases not matched to a gene. The CDR3 consists of 16 residues. CDR3 coding DNA: TGCGCCAGCAGCCAAGAGCGGGGGAGTCAACTCCACGAGCAGTACTTC. It specifies CASSQERGSQLHEQYF.

The chain couples TRBV25-1 to TRBJ2-7; 8 nucleotides match TRBD1. CDR3 length: 17 amino acids. Germline CDR1 MGHDK, CDR2 SYGVNS. The V segment lost 8 bases and the J segment 2 bases; nucleotides outside the gene matches: 17. The CDR3 DNA reads as TGTGCCAGCCAACGAGGCAGGGGGCAGGATCCTACCTACGAGCAGTACTTC. It yields the protein CASQRGRGQDPTYEQYF.

The rearrangement joins TRBV9 to TRBJ2-7, with 10 bases that match TRBD1. Germline V gene sequence: CDR1 SGDLS, CDR2 YYNGEE. There are 16 residues in the CDR3. V was clipped by 0 bases and J by 2 bases; unmatched bases: 5. In DNA form, the CDR3 reads TGTGCCAGCAGCGTAGCGAGGGACAGGGGAACCTACGAGCAGTACTTC. Protein product: CASSVARDRGTYEQYF.

The rearrangement joins TRBV20-1 to TRBJ2-1; D is perhaps TRBD2 (6 bases). The CDR3 covers 11 residues. Germline CDR1 and CDR2: DFQATT and SNEGSKA (reference sequence). V was cut by 1 base and J by 9 bases, with 7 bases left in between. The CDR3 here is CSARAGGEQFF. The DNA for the CDR3 is TGCAGTGCTAGAGCCGGGGGTGAGCAGTTCTTC.

The chain joins TRBV4-1 to TRBJ1-5; D is possibly TRBD1 (5 bases). Germline assignment: CDR1 MGHRA and CDR2 YSYEKL. This CDR3 comprises 15 residues. The ends were cut back, 5 bases at V and 9 bases at J, with 20 bases in the middle. In nucleotides, the CDR3 is TGCGCCAGCAGCTCCTCCTCCGGGACGGGGGGGCCCCAGCATTTT. This gives the protein CASSSSSGTGGPQHF.

The CDR3 here is CASSESGRQETQYF. DNA of the CDR3: TGCGCCAGCAGTGAGTCGGGCAGACAAGAGACCCAGTACTTC. The gene calls are TRBV10-1 and TRBJ2-5, with D unresolved. The CDR3 has 14 amino acids. Germline values: CDR1 WNHNN, CDR2 SYGVQD (reference sequence). Between the trimmed V and J ends, which lost 0 bases and 2 bases, there was a span of 7 bases.

The V call is TRBV10-2, the J call TRBJ2-7, with a possible D match to TRBD1 (5 bases). V shed 2 bases and J shed 2 bases, with 10 bases lying between them. There are 14 residues in the CDR3. Germline CDR1 WSHSY, CDR2 SAAADI. For the CDR3, the DNA is TGCGCCAGCAGTGAGGGCAGGACAACCTACGAGCAGTACTTC. It encodes CASSEGRTTYEQYF.

As to this clone: One end of the junction is discordant with germline, which a read error may explain. The chain employs TRBV28 and TRBJ1-5; D gene unclear. The CDR3 has 15 residues. Germline V gives CDR1 MDHEN, CDR2 SYDVKM. The CDR3 bases are TGTGCCAGCAGTTTATGGGCGGACTCAAATCGGCCCCAGCATTTT. It translates to CASSLWADSNRPQHF.